Listed here are 28 T cell receptor beta chains from one sample, sequenced in a study of blood T cells in healthy people across ages. Then a second PCR, running about 6 to 12 cycles, was carried out with a sample-barcoded 5' primer and a J-beta primer mix. TCRdb reprocessed the 5' RACE reads via MiXCR and lists one record per CDR3 protein. The table has fewer than 600,000 distinct CDR3 sequences, roughly a quarter seen once. The same specimen was also included in a second study, on T cells of mothers and their children.

Sequenced sample: blood. Receptors were obtained from a boy aged 2 to 10 in good health.

This clonotype was seen a few times. The chain combines TRBV18 with TRBJ1-1; maybe TRBD1 (5 bases). The CDR3 contains 14 residues. Germline-derived CDR1 and CDR2 are KGHSH and LQKENI. Trimming pared 4 bases from V and 1 base from J, leaving 10 bases between. CDR3 amino acids: CASSRPGQNTEAFF. CDR3 coding DNA: TGTGCCAGCTCACGCCCAGGACAGAACACTGAAGCTTTCTTT.

This clonotype occurred a few times. The chain uses TRBV29-1 and TRBJ2-5; 8 bases are shared with TRBD1. The CDR3 length is 17 residues. After removal of 4 bases from V and 1 base from J, the junction contained 14 bases not matched to a gene. CDR1 and CDR2 from the germline V gene are SQVTM and ANQGSEA. The CDR3 reads CSVVRDRFRGAQETQYF. CDR3 DNA sequence: TGCAGCGTTGTCCGGGACAGGTTTCGTGGGGCCCAAGAGACCCAGTACTTC.

This clonotype was counted once. The gene calls are TRBV29-1 and TRBJ2-2, with 10 positions matching TRBD2. The CDR3 is 15 residues long. The junction had 4 bases not matched to a gene; V was cut back by 5 bases and J by 1 base. CDR1 SQVTM and CDR2 ANQGSEA come from the germline V gene. CDR3 protein: CSVMGLAWNTGELFF. CDR3 nucleotides: TGCAGCGTTATGGGACTAGCGTGGAACACCGGGGAGCTGTTTTTT.

The V and J genes are TRBV29-1 and TRBJ2-2; a weak D match, TRBD1 (6 bases). V lost 5 bases and J lost 6, with 10 bases in between. Germline V gene lookup returns CDR1 SQVTM and CDR2 ANQGSEA. The CDR3 runs to 12 residues. This chain's CDR3 is CSVQGPAGELFF. The CDR3 DNA follows: TGCAGCGTTCAGGGGCCGGCCGGGGAGCTGTTTTTT.

The chain employs TRBV29-1 and TRBJ2-2; D possibly corresponds to TRBD2 (6 bases). This CDR3 has 14 amino acids. V lost 4 bases and J 5 bases, leaving 14 bases between the germline ends. Germline V gene lookup returns CDR1 SQVTM and CDR2 ANQGSEA. In DNA form, the CDR3 reads TGCAGCGTTGCGCGGGACTCCGGGACCGGGGAGCTGTTTTTT. It codes for CSVARDSGTGELFF.

J is TRBJ2-3 and V is TRBV2, with a weak D call TRBD2 (6 bases). CDR3 length: 13 amino acids. Trimming removed 3 bases from V and 6 bases from J, with 10 bases in between. The germline V gene has CDR1 SNHLY and CDR2 FYNNEI. The CDR3 coding sequence is TGTGCCAGCAGTGAGGGAGGAGCGGATACGCAGTATTTT. It translates to CASSEGGADTQYF. Drawing the rest from reference TRBV2 and TRBJ2-3, the complete variable domain is EPEVTQTPSHQVTQMGQEVILRCVPISNHLYFYWYRQILGQKVEFLVSFYNNEISEKSEIFDDQFSVERPDGSNFTLKIRSTKLEDSAMYFCASSEGGADTQYFGPGTRLTVL.

This clonotype was found many times. This chain uses TRBV12-3 or TRBV12-4 with TRBJ2-5; a possible D gene is TRBD1 (6 bases). This CDR3 spans 13 amino acids. Trimming removed 7 bases at V and 2 bases at J, with 11 bases between. The CDR3 reads CASNQGIQETQYF. CDR3 bases: TGTGCCAGCAACCAGGGGATTCAAGAGACCCAGTACTTC.

This chain uses TRBV7-3 with TRBJ2-1; D tentatively reads TRBD1 or TRBD2 (5 bases each). Germline V gene sequence: CDR1 SGHTA, CDR2 FQGTGA. The CDR3 covers 16 residues. Trimming stripped 2 bases from V and 6 bases from J, with 17 bases between. This CDR3 is CASSLQSGLAFNEQFF. CDR3 DNA sequence: TGTGCCAGCAGCTTACAGTCGGGGCTAGCCTTCAATGAGCAGTTCTTC.

This clonotype has just a few counts. The chain links TRBV20-1 to TRBJ2-3; D gene uncertain. Trimming cost V 4 bases and J 0 bases, with 5 bases left between them. CDR1 DFQATT and CDR2 SNEGSKA come from the germline V gene (reference sequence). The CDR3 is 12 amino acids. The CDR3 loop reads CSAIGSTDTQYF. Here the CDR3 DNA reads TGCAGTGCTATCGGGAGCACAGATACGCAGTATTTT.

The chain uses TRBV6-2 or TRBV6-3 and TRBJ2-4, with D tentatively TRBD1 (5 bases). The CDR3 spans 13 residues. V dropped 4 bases and J dropped 6 bases, with 10 bases sitting between them. CDR1 and CDR2 (germline): MNHEY, SVGEGT. CDR3 loop: CASSSQGANIQYF. DNA of the CDR3: TGTGCCAGCAGTTCTCAGGGCGCAAACATTCAGTACTTC.

The chain uses TRBV7-3 and TRBJ2-5, with D unclear. The J call may be in error: the DNA end matches TRBJ2-1 better. This CDR3 has 13 amino acids. Germline V gene lookup returns CDR1 SGHTA and CDR2 FQGTGA. CDR3 in amino acids: CASSLMCRDEQFF. CDR3 DNA sequence: TGTGCCAGCAGCTTAATGTGTCGCGATGAGCAGTTCTTC.

This clonotype showed up just a few times. V usage is TRBV7-6 and J usage is TRBJ2-5, with unresolved D. V was pared by 4 bases and J by 11 bases, with 26 bases between. CDR1 and CDR2 from the germline V gene are SGHVS and FNYEAQ. There are 16 residues in the CDR3. The CDR3 nucleotides are TGTGCCAGCAGCTACACTTTCAGGAACAGTAAGGTGGTTCAGTACTTC. Translated, it gives CASSYTFRNSKVVQYF.

The CDR3 DNA sequence: TGTGCCAGCAGCCAAGGAGAAGGGGACCGGTACTTC. Its protein is CASSQGEGDRYF. The chain joins TRBV3-1 to TRBJ2-7, with D tentatively TRBD1 or TRBD2 (5 bases each). This CDR3 spans 12 amino acids. Per germline, CDR1 LGHDT and CDR2 YNNKEL (reference sequence). V lost 1 base and J lost 12, with 13 bases in between.

The V call is TRBV29-1, the J call TRBJ2-1; TRBD2 matches at 8 bases. V shed 7 bases and J 4 bases; nucleotides not matched to a gene: 3. The CDR3 runs 12 residues. Germline CDR1 and CDR2: SQVTM and ANQGSEA. CDR3 sequence: CSGGTRYNEQFF. The CDR3 DNA follows: TGCAGCGGGGGGACTAGATACAATGAGCAGTTCTTC.

The rearrangement joins TRBV5-5 to TRBJ2-5, with D unresolved. The assigned J gene may be wrong: the sequence end matches TRBJ2-1 better. The germline gives CDR1 SGHKS, CDR2 YYEKEE (reference sequence). The CDR3 contains 11 residues. CDR3 in amino acids: CASTRTNEQFF. DNA of the CDR3: TGTGCCAGCACGAGGACCAATGAGCAGTTCTTC.

This clonotype came up a few times. The chain couples TRBV20-1 to TRBJ1-6; maybe TRBD1 (5 bases). The germline V gene encodes CDR1 DFQATT and CDR2 SNEGSKA (reference sequence). V was clipped by 1 base and J by 14 bases, with 21 bases between them. The CDR3 is 15 amino acids. This chain's CDR3 is CSARAPPNSRVALHF. The CDR3 bases are TGCAGTGCTAGAGCCCCCCCAAACTCCAGGGTGGCCCTCCACTTT.

This chain links TRBV3-1 with TRBJ1-1, with D perhaps TRBD1 (5 bases). The CDR3 extends over 15 amino acids. V gave up 1 base and J gave up 7 bases, with 16 bases separating them. In germline, CDR1 is LGHDT, CDR2 YNNKEL (reference sequence). DNA of the CDR3: TGTGCCAGCAGCCAAGGTCCGGGACCGCCGATTGAAGCTTTCTTT. It encodes CASSQGPGPPIEAFF.

This clonotype was counted between two and nine times. The chain links TRBV15 to TRBJ2-3; D call uncertain. The V gene lost 1 base and the J gene lost 4 bases, with 3 bases spanning the gap. Per the germline V gene, CDR1 is LNHNV and CDR2 is YYDKDF (reference sequence). This CDR3 contains 12 residues. The DNA for the CDR3 is TGTGCCACCAGCAGAGCTTCAGATACGCAGTATTTT. As protein: CATSRASDTQYF.

CDR3 region: CASSLVRAGGEQFF. CDR3 bases: TGTGCCAGCAGCTTGGTGCGGGCCGGCGGTGAGCAGTTCTTC. V and J are TRBV5-5 and TRBJ2-1; a weak D match, TRBD2 (5 bases). Germline values: CDR1 SGHKS, CDR2 YYEKEE (reference sequence). The germline V and J ends were trimmed by 0 bases and 9 bases, with 13 bases remaining between them. The CDR3 consists of 14 residues.

The V gene is TRBV20-1, the J gene TRBJ2-5; 12 bases align to TRBD2. Near its end, the DNA agrees better with TRBJ2-7, so the J call may be wrong. CDR1 is DFQATT, CDR2 SNEGSKA, per germline (reference sequence). This CDR3 region has 14 residues. The CDR3 bases are TGCAGTGCCCGGACTAGCGGGACCTCCTACGAGCAGTACTTC. Its translation: CSARTSGTSYEQYF.

This chain joins TRBV5-1 and TRBJ2-5; D remains ambiguous. The J call may be incorrect, as the DNA end agrees better with TRBJ2-1. The CDR3 is 15 amino acids. Germline V CDR1 and CDR2: SGHRS, YFSETQ. The CDR3 protein is CASSVLPGFYNEQFF. CDR3 DNA: TGCGCCAGCAGCGTTCTGCCGGGCTTTTACAATGAGCAGTTCTTC.

This clonotype appeared a few times. One junction end does not reproduce the germline sequence, and a read error may be involved. This chain connects TRBV5-1 to TRBJ2-7; 10 nucleotides line up with TRBD2. This CDR3 is built from 16 residues. The germline V gene encodes CDR1 SGHRS and CDR2 YFSETQ. Here the CDR3 DNA reads TGCGCCAGCAGCTTGCGCGCTAGCGGGAGTTCCTTCGAGCAGTACTTC. Translation: CASSLRASGSSFEQYF.

This clonotype was seen a few times. CDR3 in DNA: TGTGCCAGCAGCTCGGCCCCGCTAGCGGGGGGGGTTATGGGGGAGCTGTTTTTT. This gives the protein CASSSAPLAGGVMGELFF. The chain recombines TRBV5-4 with TRBJ2-2; TRBD2 matches 12 bases. This CDR3 is built from 18 residues. Trimming removed 3 bases from V and 8 bases from J; junction bases left unmatched: 14. Looked up from germline, CDR1 is SGHNT and CDR2 is YYREEE (reference sequence).

The gene calls are TRBV5-1 and TRBJ2-7; TRBD1 might be the D (5 bases). CDR1 is SGHRS and CDR2 is YFSETQ in the germline V gene. The CDR3 is 14 amino acids. Trimming took off 1 base at V and 2 bases at J, with 10 bases between the two ends. The DNA for the CDR3 is TGCGCCAGCAGCTTGTTTACAGGAGCCTACGAGCAGTACTTC. This codes for CASSLFTGAYEQYF.

This sequence joins TRBV10-3 and TRBJ2-7, with D unclear. Trimming shortened V by 7 bases and J by 7 bases, and 14 bases separated the two germline ends. The germline V gene has CDR1 ENHRY and CDR2 SYGVKD. The CDR3 is 12 residues long. The CDR3 nucleotides read TGTGCCATCAAGGACCCGTCTAGTGAGCAGTACTTC. It translates to CAIKDPSSEQYF.

This clonotype was picked up a small number of times. The rearrangement links TRBV10-3 to TRBJ1-4; D gene ambiguous. With 2 bases removed from V and 0 bases from J, the gap between germline ends came to 7 bases. Germline CDR1 reads ENHRY; CDR2 reads SYGVKD. The CDR3 loop spans 15 amino acids. The CDR3 nucleotides read TGTGCCATCAGTGAGAAAATCGCAACTAATGAAAAACTGTTTTTT. As protein: CAISEKIATNEKLFF.

V and J are TRBV4-3 and TRBJ2-1; either TRBD1 or TRBD2 may supply D (5 bases each). This CDR3 region has 15 residues. The V gene lost 3 bases and the J gene lost 3 bases, with 12 bases spanning the gap. Germline lookup yields CDR1 LGHNA and CDR2 YSLEER. The CDR3 loop reads CASSHTGTVYNEQFF. DNA of the CDR3: TGCGCCAGCAGCCATACCGGGACGGTCTACAATGAGCAGTTCTTC.

This chain links TRBV7-2 with TRBJ2-7; 9 bases agree with TRBD1. This CDR3 is built from 13 residues. Germline loops: CDR1 SGHTA, CDR2 FQGNSA. Trimming cost V 4 bases and J 5 bases; bases outside gene matches: 3. The CDR3 loop reads CASSSDRGNEQYF. CDR3 sequence (DNA): TGTGCCAGCAGCTCGGACAGGGGAAACGAGCAGTACTTC.